What follows are 32 T cell receptor beta chains derived from one specimen sequenced in a study of blood T cell repertoires in COVID-19. The table came from immunoSEQ multiplex PCR; TCRdb's copy has only in-frame clones and leaves some out. The sample shows about 220,000 clones, over 80% of them seen only once. The sequencing sample was made of peripheral blood. All receptors come from a human donor in a cohort sampled during active COVID-19.

This clone has a handful of counts. The rearrangement links TRBV4-2 to TRBJ1-2; 7 nucleotides align to TRBD1. Germline V lookup: CDR1 LGHNA, CDR2 YNFKEQ. V dropped 0 bases and J dropped 5; count of bases not matched to a gene: 12. This CDR3 spans 17 amino acids. CDR3 amino acids: CASSQDGGRQGGYGYTF. The CDR3, as DNA: TGTGCCAGCAGCCAAGATGGGGGTCGACAGGGCGGGTATGGCTACACCTTC.

This clone was detected many times. The DNA of the CDR3 is TGCGCCAGCAGTGAGTCCGTGCAGGGGGCGTCCCCCTCCTACGAGCAGTACTTC. It yields the protein CASSESVQGASPSYEQYF. The J gene is TRBJ2-7, the V gene TRBV10-1; TRBD1 matches at 8 bases. The J segment lost 0 bases and the V segment lost 0 bases, leaving 10 bases of the junction unmatched. The CDR3 has 18 residues. Germline CDR1 reads WNHNN; CDR2 reads SYGVQD (reference sequence).

This clone appeared a few times. CDR3 loop: CAWSVGGTDSNQPQHF. Written as DNA, the CDR3 is TGTGCCTGGAGTGTGGGGGGGACGGATAGCAATCAGCCCCAGCATTTT. The rearrangement uses TRBV30 and TRBJ1-5; perhaps TRBD1 as D (5 bases). Deletions cut 0 bases from V and 0 bases from J, with 12 bases between. The germline gives CDR1 GTSNPN, CDR2 SVGIG (reference sequence). This CDR3 has 16 amino acids. Combining the CDR3 with reference TRBV30 and TRBJ1-5 gives the whole variable domain SQTIHQWPATLVQPVGSPLSLECTVEGTSNPNLYWYRQAAGRGLQLLFYSVGIGQISSEVPQNLSASRPQDRQFILSSKKLLLSDSGFYLCAWSVGGTDSNQPQHFGDGTRLSIL.

The chain employs TRBV6-1 and TRBJ1-4, with 7 bases identical to TRBD1. The germline CDR1 and CDR2 sequences are MNHNS and SASEGT. The CDR3 is 15 amino acids. The J segment lost 8 bases and the V segment lost 1 base, leaving 7 bases of the junction unmatched. The CDR3 protein is CASSEGYRGHEKLFF. Written as DNA, the CDR3 is TGTGCCAGCAGTGAAGGCTACAGGGGACACGAAAAACTGTTTTTT.

V and J are TRBV7-3 and TRBJ2-1; TRBD1 might be the D (5 bases). The CDR3 runs 13 residues. V was cut by 5 bases and J by 6 bases, with 11 bases left in between. Germline CDR1 SGHTA, CDR2 FQGTGA. The CDR3 sequence: CASSAARGNEQFF. CDR3 DNA: TGTGCCAGCAGCGCCGCTAGGGGCAATGAGCAGTTCTTC.

The V and J genes are TRBV28 and TRBJ1-5, with no clear D. Trimming stripped 7 bases from V and 1 base from J, with 17 bases between. Germline CDR1 reads MDHEN; CDR2 reads SYDVKM. This CDR3 is built from 16 residues. CDR3 amino acids: CASKWAQRVSNQPQHF. In DNA, the CDR3 is TGTGCCAGCAAGTGGGCCCAGAGGGTGAGCAATCAGCCCCAGCATTTT.

The V and J genes are TRBV7-3 and TRBJ2-3; D uncertain. The germline CDR1 and CDR2 sequences are SGHTA and FQGTGA. This CDR3 is 16 amino acids long. The germline V and J ends were trimmed by 0 bases and 2 bases, with 12 bases remaining between them. The CDR3 loop is CASSLTRVVSTDTQYF. Written as DNA, the CDR3 is TGTGCCAGCAGCTTAACGCGAGTCGTGTCCACAGATACGCAGTATTTT.

The V and J genes are TRBV11-2 and TRBJ2-1, with TRBD1 matching 7 bases. V lost 5 bases to trimming and J lost 7 bases; unmatched junction nucleotides: 11. Germline V CDR1 and CDR2: SGHAT, FQNNGV. CDR3 length equals 15 residues. The CDR3 DNA sequence: TGTGCCAGCAGCCCCAGACAGGGTTCTGTTAATGAGCAGTTCTTC. It translates to CASSPRQGSVNEQFF.

The V and J genes are TRBV5-8 and TRBJ1-1; TRBD1 is a possible D gene (6 bases). V lost 0 bases to trimming and J lost 5 bases, with 11 bases between them. The germline gives CDR1 SGHTS, CDR2 YDEGEE. This CDR3 region has 14 residues. This chain's CDR3 is CASSLAPGVTEAFF. The CDR3 DNA follows: TGTGCCAGCAGCTTGGCGCCAGGGGTAACTGAAGCTTTCTTT.

The CDR3 sequence is CASSLGGLARKGSYNEQFF. The CDR3 region has the DNA TGCGCCAGCAGCTTGGGGGGACTAGCGAGAAAGGGATCCTACAATGAGCAGTTCTTC. The rearrangement uses TRBV5-1 and TRBJ2-1, with TRBD2 matching 10 bases. CDR1 is SGHRS and CDR2 is YFSETQ in the germline V gene. Unmatched junction bases numbered 10, after V lost 0 bases and J lost 1 base. The CDR3 consists of 19 residues.

The V gene is TRBV5-1, the J gene TRBJ2-5; 10 nucleotides line up with TRBD2. V lost 0 bases and J lost 4; bases outside the gene matches: 3. Germline assignment: CDR1 SGHRS and CDR2 YFSETQ. The CDR3 contains 15 residues. This chain's CDR3 is CASSLGAGGPETQYF. The CDR3 DNA reads TGCGCCAGCAGCTTGGGAGCGGGAGGGCCAGAGACCCAGTACTTC.

The gene calls are TRBV24-1 and TRBJ1-3, with D maybe TRBD1 (6 bases). The germline V and J ends were trimmed by 1 base and 0 bases, with 15 bases remaining between them. CDR3 length equals 18 residues. Germline-derived CDR1 and CDR2 are KGHDR and SFDVKD. The CDR3 nucleotides are TGTGCCACCAGTGATTTTTGGACAGACCTCGGCTCTGGAAACACCATATATTTT. Translating gives CATSDFWTDLGSGNTIYF.

The rearrangement links TRBV10-3 to TRBJ2-3; 9 bases fit TRBD2. The germline V gene encodes CDR1 ENHRY and CDR2 SYGVKD. The CDR3 is 16 amino acids. Germline trimming cut 6 bases from V and 3 bases from J; bases unmatched to any gene: 10. The CDR3 reads CAISPTSGWLTDTQYF. CDR3 bases: TGTGCCATCAGCCCGACTAGCGGATGGTTAACAGATACGCAGTATTTT.

This sequence joins TRBV27 and TRBJ1-6; possible D gene TRBD1, 6 bases. Germline V gene data show CDR1 as MNHEY and CDR2 as SMNVEV (reference sequence). This CDR3 contains 15 residues. V was cut by 6 bases and J by 6 bases, with 15 bases left in between. The DNA for the CDR3 is TGTGCCAGCAGCCGCGGACAGACCATTAATTCACCCCTCCACTTT. Amino acid sequence: CASSRGQTINSPLHF.

V is TRBV15 and J is TRBJ1-5, with a tentative D call TRBD1 (6 bases). Germline V CDR1 and CDR2: LNHNV, YYDKDF (reference sequence). The CDR3 length is 18 residues. Trimming took 0 bases from V and 0 from J, leaving 15 bases between them. CDR3 sequence (DNA): TGTGCCACCAGCAGAGATTTCGGGGGGCCCCTTAGCAATCAGCCCCAGCATTTT. It is translated as CATSRDFGGPLSNQPQHF. Full variable domain (rest looked up from reference TRBV15 and TRBJ1-5): DAMVIQNPRYQVTQFGKPVTLSCSQTLNHNVMYWYQQKSSQAPKLLFHYYDKDFNNEADTPDNFQSRRPNTSFCFLDIRSPGLGDTAMYLCATSRDFGGPLSNQPQHFGDGTRLSIL.

This clone came up once. This chain uses TRBV11-2 with TRBJ2-1, with 7 positions matching TRBD2. Germline V gives CDR1 SGHAT, CDR2 FQNNGV. The CDR3 runs 15 residues. V was clipped by 3 bases and J by 0 bases; unmatched bases: 2. For the CDR3, the DNA is TGTGCCAGCAGCTTCGGCGGGAGCTCCTACAATGAGCAGTTCTTC. Translated, it gives CASSFGGSSYNEQFF. Using reference TRBV11-2 and TRBJ2-1 for the parts outside the CDR3, the full variable domain is EAGVAQSPRYKIIEKRQSVAFWCNPISGHATLYWYQQILGQGPKLLIQFQNNGVVDDSQLPKDRFSAERLKGVDSTLKIQPAKLEDSAVYLCASSFGGSSYNEQFFGPGTRLTVL.

The chain joins TRBV6-6 to TRBJ2-1; tentative D call: TRBD1 (7 bases). This CDR3 is 16 amino acids long. Germline loops: CDR1 MNHNY, CDR2 SVGAGI (reference sequence). The V end was cut by 5 bases, the J end by 0 bases, with 14 bases between. The CDR3 region is CASSGRQGGSYNEQFF. For the CDR3, the DNA is TGTGCCAGCAGTGGGAGACAGGGAGGCTCCTACAATGAGCAGTTCTTC.

The chain has TRBV12-3 or TRBV12-4 and TRBJ1-4, with D possibly matching TRBD1 (5 bases). CDR3 length: 13 residues. V shed 5 bases and J shed 4 bases, with 8 bases lying between them. In nucleotides, the CDR3 is TGTGCCAGCAGTCTCAGGGTTAATGAAAAACTGTTTTTT. Encoded protein: CASSLRVNEKLFF.

The chain joins TRBV5-1 to TRBJ2-3, with 10 bases that match TRBD2. The germline V gene encodes CDR1 SGHRS and CDR2 YFSETQ. V was pared by 6 bases and J by 2 bases, with 6 bases of the junction left unmatched. The CDR3 is 15 amino acids. CDR3 sequence: CASTLGLADTDTQYF. The CDR3 coding sequence is TGCGCCAGCACCCTCGGACTAGCGGACACAGATACGCAGTATTTT.

J is TRBJ1-3 and V is TRBV9; 11 bases are shared with TRBD1. The CDR3 length is 18 residues. The J segment lost 2 bases and the V segment lost 4 bases, leaving 11 bases of the junction unmatched. CDR1 and CDR2 (germline): SGDLS, YYNGEE. CDR3 DNA: TGTGCCAGCAGCCCGGACAGGGGGCGGATGGTGGCTGGAAACACCATATATTTT. This sequence encodes CASSPDRGRMVAGNTIYF.

This chain uses TRBV27 with TRBJ1-1; D is perhaps TRBD1 (5 bases). From germline, CDR1 is MNHEY and CDR2 SMNVEV (reference sequence). The ends were cut back, 5 bases at V and 3 bases at J, with 13 bases in the middle. The CDR3 sequence is 14 residues long. The CDR3 region is CASSIARADTEAFF. Here the CDR3 DNA reads TGTGCCAGCAGTATTGCCAGGGCCGACACTGAAGCTTTCTTT.

The chain links TRBV10-3 to TRBJ2-1; 11 bases are a match to TRBD1. The CDR3 is made up of 13 amino acids. The V gene's germline CDR1 is ENHRY and CDR2 SYGVKD. Trimming removed 9 bases from V and 6 bases from J; junction bases left unmatched: 4. Here the CDR3 reads CAIGGTGGNEQFF. CDR3 sequence (DNA): TGTGCCATAGGGGGGACAGGGGGCAATGAGCAGTTCTTC.

The chain recombines TRBV4-2 with TRBJ1-2, with TRBD1 identical over 7 bases. V trimming: 4 bases; J trimming: 1 base; junction bases outside the gene matches: 6. The CDR3 runs 15 residues. Germline assignment: CDR1 LGHNA and CDR2 YNFKEQ. CDR3 amino acids: CASSPPAGGNYGYTF. CDR3 coding DNA: TGTGCCAGCAGCCCGCCAGCAGGGGGTAACTATGGCTACACCTTC.

A note on this clone: At the DNA level, this CDR3 is encoded by other sequences in the same sample as well. The V gene is TRBV6-5, the J gene TRBJ2-7; 13 bases align to TRBD2. The CDR3 has 13 amino acids. The germline V gene has CDR1 MNHEY and CDR2 SVGAGI. V shed 6 bases and J 4 bases; nucleotides not matched to a gene: 0. DNA for the CDR3: TGTGCCAGCAGGACTAGCGGGAGGTACGAGCAGTACTTC. Translating gives CASRTSGRYEQYF.

The chain couples TRBV27 to TRBJ1-5, with 9 nucleotides matching TRBD1. Germline V CDR1 and CDR2: MNHEY, SMNVEV (reference sequence). CDR3 size: 15 residues. V gave up 5 bases and J gave up 5 bases; unmatched junction bases: 7. The CDR3 DNA sequence: TGTGCCAGCAGTGATACAGGGGGCGCGTATCAGCCCCAGCATTTT. Amino acids: CASSDTGGAYQPQHF.

The CDR3 loop is CATAQAGGTEAFF. CDR3 DNA sequence: TGTGCCACCGCCCAGGCGGGCGGCACTGAAGCTTTCTTT. V is TRBV19 and J is TRBJ1-1; unclear D gene. The CDR3 has 13 amino acids. Germline CDR1 LNHDA, CDR2 SQIVND (reference sequence). V gave up 10 bases and J gave up 4 bases, with 16 bases separating them.

The V call is TRBV24-1, the J call TRBJ1-6; 7 positions agree with TRBD1. Per germline, CDR1 KGHDR and CDR2 SFDVKD. V lost 7 bases to trimming and J lost 7 bases; unmatched junction nucleotides: 6. The CDR3 length is 14 residues. In DNA, the CDR3 is TGTGCCACCAGAGGGACAGCACGAAATTCACCCCTCCACTTT. Translated, it gives CATRGTARNSPLHF.

The chain couples TRBV9 to TRBJ1-1; D may be TRBD1 (5 bases). From germline, CDR1 is SGDLS and CDR2 YYNGEE. The CDR3 extends over 15 amino acids. V was shortened by 4 bases and J by 5 bases, with 18 bases between the two germline ends. The CDR3: CASSPRYRGGTEAFF. The DNA of the CDR3 is TGTGCCAGCAGCCCTCGGTATAGGGGCGGAACTGAAGCTTTCTTT.

This clone has ten or more counts. The rearrangement joins TRBV28 to TRBJ1-1; D possibly corresponds to TRBD1 (6 bases). The CDR3 has 15 amino acids. The germline V gene has CDR1 MDHEN and CDR2 SYDVKM. V lost 5 bases and J lost 0, with 13 bases in between. CDR3 nucleotides: TGTGCCAGCAGTCCGGCGACAGGTCTGAACACTGAAGCTTTCTTT. It is translated as CASSPATGLNTEAFF. The whole variable domain, remainder taken from reference TRBV28 and TRBJ1-1, is DVKVTQSSRYLVKRTGEKVFLECVQDMDHENMFWYRQDPGLGLRLIYFSYDVKMKEKGDIPEGYSVSREKKERFSLILESASTNQTSMYLCASSPATGLNTEAFFGQGTRLTVV.

This clone was recorded once. J is TRBJ2-1 and V is TRBV13, with 8 bases aligning to TRBD2. CDR1 PRHDT and CDR2 FYEKMQ come from the germline V gene (reference sequence). The V and J ends lost 5 bases and 5 bases, in that order; junction bases with no gene match: 5. This CDR3 is built from 14 residues. The CDR3 DNA reads as TGTGCCAGCAGCACAGGGACTAGTCACAATGAGCAGTTCTTC. Protein: CASSTGTSHNEQFF.

This chain links TRBV6-2 or TRBV6-3 with TRBJ2-7; the match to TRBD2 covers 10 bases. Trimming cost V 5 bases and J 5 bases; bases outside gene matches: 6. Per germline, CDR1 MNHEY and CDR2 SVGEGT. The CDR3 spans 14 residues. CDR3 region: CASSGSGRGNEQYF. The CDR3 nucleotides read TGTGCCAGCAGTGGGAGCGGGAGGGGCAACGAGCAGTACTTC.

This clone turned up a few times. The chain joins TRBV6-5 to TRBJ2-3; D gene ambiguous. The V and J ends lost 4 bases and 2 bases respectively, with 16 bases between them. The germline gives CDR1 MNHEY, CDR2 SVGAGI. The CDR3 spans 16 residues. CDR3 nucleotides: TGTGCCAGCAGTTCTGCCTGGGCAGCTCTCACAGATACGCAGTATTTT. It yields the protein CASSSAWAALTDTQYF.